This T cell receptor (beta chain) was recovered during a study of shared clonotypes between healthy human individuals. Study context: A donor's plate count was three for CD4 naive and three for CD4 memory; CD8 naive had two and CD8 memory one. Broader study findings: In a handful of donors, about 5% of naive CD4 clonotypes appeared in common. Naive subsets generally exceeded memory subsets in estimated richness.

As for this clone: The target antigen is unknown.

The CDR3 loop spans 15 amino acids. V dropped 5 bases and J dropped 2; count of bases not matched to a gene: 4. The germline gives CDR1 SGHNT, CDR2 YENEEA. When replicate PCRs were run on sorted subsets, they used about 200 ng DNA, 30,000 to 35,000 T cell genomes. This table comes from immunoSEQ multiplex PCR, and its TCRdb copy is limited to in-frame clones, with some not included. The table lists under 2.5 million clones, roughly 90% of them singletons, with 0.37% in the top ten. This sequence was found in a man between 18 and 29 years old in good health. Some clones in this sample may be carry-over from other donors' samples. This chain connects TRBV11-3 to TRBJ2-3, with 10 bases matching TRBD2. The sequenced sample was naive CD4+ T cells from PBMCs. Subset reported: CD45RA+ positively selected. CDR3 protein: CASSPTSGPTDTQYF. CDR3 nucleotide sequence: TGTGCCAGCAGCCCGACTAGCGGGCCCACAGATACGCAGTATTTT.